Listed here are 9 T cell receptor beta chains from one sample, sequenced in a study of cytomegalovirus exposure and HLA in healthy donors. Vbeta (60) and Jbeta (13) primers were used in the PCR. Profiling relied on immunoSEQ multiplex PCR, and the TCRdb table lists in-frame clones only, not all of them. The sample contains 150,000 to 200,000 clones, about 81% of which appear only once. Sequencing input: PBMCs. The receptors stem from a girl between 2 and 10 years old in good health and CMV-seropositive.

The chain carries TRBV4-2 and TRBJ2-7; D not certain. CDR1 LGHNA and CDR2 YNFKEQ come from the germline V gene. Trimming pared 0 bases from V and 3 bases from J, leaving 12 bases between. The CDR3 sequence is 15 residues long. The CDR3 protein is CASSQESDSYYEQYF. The CDR3 DNA reads TGTGCCAGCAGCCAAGAGAGCGACTCGTACTACGAGCAGTACTTC.

The V gene is TRBV5-1, the J gene TRBJ2-7, with 9 bases that match TRBD1. Trimming at V came to 4 bases and at J to 5 bases, leaving 7 bases not matched to a gene. Looked up from germline, CDR1 is SGHRS and CDR2 is YFSETQ. The CDR3 has 14 amino acids. CDR3 DNA sequence: TGCGCCAGCAGCAGGGGACAGGGAAGCCACGAGCAGTACTTC. This codes for CASSRGQGSHEQYF.

This chain links TRBV9 with TRBJ1-4; TRBD1 aligns across 7 bases. The CDR3 is 14 residues long. The trim removed 4 bases at V and 4 bases at J, leaving 4 bases unmatched. In germline, CDR1 is SGDLS, CDR2 YYNGEE. CDR3: CASSQGQINEKLFF. The CDR3 DNA reads as TGTGCCAGCAGCCAGGGACAGATTAATGAAAAACTGTTTTTT.

This sequence joins TRBV29-1 and TRBJ2-5; tentatively, D is TRBD1 (6 bases). This CDR3 is 10 amino acids long. Per the germline V gene, CDR1 is SQVTM and CDR2 is ANQGSEA. V dropped 6 bases and J dropped 9 bases, with 11 bases sitting between them. This chain's CDR3 is CSVLTGPQYF. The CDR3 DNA reads as TGCAGCGTCCTCACAGGGCCCCAGTACTTC.

The rearrangement uses TRBV4-1 and TRBJ2-3, with D possibly matching TRBD1 (6 bases). This CDR3 is 18 amino acids long. The V gene lost 2 bases and the J gene lost 0 bases, with 18 bases spanning the gap. Germline values: CDR1 MGHRA, CDR2 YSYEKL. CDR3 nucleotides: TGCGCCAGCAGCCAACACAGGGTGATACTGACTAGCACAGATACGCAGTATTTT. Its protein product is CASSQHRVILTSTDTQYF.

V and J are TRBV5-6 and TRBJ2-5; D might be TRBD1 (6 bases). Germline-derived CDR1 and CDR2 are SGHDT and YYEEEE. The V and J ends lost 4 bases and 6 bases respectively, with 13 bases between them. The CDR3 consists of 13 residues. As DNA, the CDR3 is TGTGCCAGCAGCCCAGACAGGTCCCAGACCCAGTACTTC. Protein sequence: CASSPDRSQTQYF.

V and J are TRBV2 and TRBJ2-7; 11 bases agree with TRBD1. V shed 5 bases and J 6 bases; nucleotides not matched to a gene: 3. Germline values: CDR1 SNHLY, CDR2 FYNNEI. There are 13 residues in the CDR3. The CDR3 DNA reads as TGTGCCAGCAGTCGTGGGACAGGGGGCGAGCAGTACTTC. Its protein product is CASSRGTGGEQYF.

The rearrangement uses TRBV28 and TRBJ1-1, with a tentative D call TRBD1 (6 bases). This CDR3 is 14 amino acids long. The V gene lost 6 bases and the J gene lost 1 base, with 12 bases spanning the gap. Germline values: CDR1 MDHEN, CDR2 SYDVKM. Here the CDR3 DNA reads TGTGCCAGCAGAGTTACAGGGAGGAACACTGAAGCTTTCTTT. Its protein is CASRVTGRNTEAFF.

The V and J genes are TRBV28 and TRBJ2-1; TRBD1 matches 11 bases. The V segment lost 6 bases and the J segment 5 bases; nucleotides outside the gene matches: 9. The CDR3 spans 16 residues. Germline assignment: CDR1 MDHEN and CDR2 SYDVKM. The CDR3 protein is CASRPGGTGGNNEQFF. The CDR3 nucleotides read TGTGCCAGCAGACCCGGCGGGACAGGGGGGAACAATGAGCAGTTCTTC.